The next 20 T cell receptor beta chains were all read from a single sample in a study of radiation and T cells in renal cell carcinoma. Using immunoSEQ multiplex PCR, the repertoire was profiled, and TCRdb retains in-frame clones only, with some absent. The data show 70,000 to 100,000 clones, with roughly four fifths seen just once and more than 5.5% held by the top ten. Sample time point: baseline pretreatment blood. This sample's treatment: 15 Gy SBRT to primary tumor, nephrectomy 4 weeks later. Sequenced material: blood, taken from a patient whose treatment included radiotherapy and nephrectomy. The receptors here all came from a man aged 55 to 70 with renal cell carcinoma.

V usage is TRBV7-6 and J usage is TRBJ2-7; D is undetermined. Germline values: CDR1 SGHVS, CDR2 FNYEAQ. This CDR3 has 15 amino acids. The V and J ends lost 1 base and 0 bases respectively, with 10 bases between them. This CDR3 is CASSLGSGNSYEQYF. DNA of the CDR3: TGTGCCAGCAGCTTAGGTAGTGGGAACTCCTACGAGCAGTACTTC.

The J gene is TRBJ2-7, the V gene TRBV28; D possibly corresponds to TRBD2 (5 bases). The CDR3 covers 13 residues. V was clipped by 6 bases and J by 5 bases, with 14 bases between them. From germline, CDR1 is MDHEN and CDR2 SYDVKM. The chain's CDR3 is CASRPGESDEQYF. CDR3 nucleotide sequence: TGTGCCAGCAGGCCCGGGGAGAGCGACGAGCAGTACTTC.

This sequence joins TRBV5-1 and TRBJ1-6, with TRBD1 matching over 7 bases. Trimming removed 2 bases from V and 4 bases from J; junction bases left unmatched: 9. The CDR3 spans 17 residues. The germline V gene has CDR1 SGHRS and CDR2 YFSETQ. CDR3 amino acids: CASSFSFMGQYNSPLHF. In DNA form, the CDR3 reads TGCGCCAGCAGCTTCTCATTTATGGGACAGTATAATTCACCCCTCCACTTT.

This chain links TRBV4-1 with TRBJ2-1; TRBD1 agrees at 11 bases. Germline V gene data show CDR1 as MGHRA and CDR2 as YSYEKL. Trimming cost V 6 bases and J 2 bases; bases outside gene matches: 3. The CDR3 sequence is 15 residues long. The CDR3 here is CASRWTGGAYNEQFF. For the CDR3, the DNA is TGCGCCAGCAGGTGGACAGGGGGCGCCTACAATGAGCAGTTCTTC.

The chain recombines TRBV19 with TRBJ2-5; D gene unclear. V lost 2 bases and J lost 2, with 12 bases in between. CDR1 is LNHDA and CDR2 is SQIVND in the germline V gene (reference sequence). This CDR3 contains 15 residues. CDR3 coding DNA: TGTGCCAGTAGTATAAGGAGCAGGCGGCAAGAGACCCAGTACTTC. This encodes CASSIRSRRQETQYF.

This chain links TRBV19 with TRBJ2-7; the match to TRBD1 covers 8 bases. The CDR3 runs 14 residues. Trimming cost V 4 bases and J 0 bases; bases outside gene matches: 2. Germline-derived CDR1 and CDR2 are LNHDA and SQIVND (reference sequence). The CDR3 here is CASSKDRASYEQYF. CDR3 nucleotide sequence: TGTGCCAGTAGTAAGGACAGGGCCTCCTACGAGCAGTACTTC. The whole variable domain, filled in from reference TRBV19 and TRBJ2-7, reads DGGITQSPKYLFRKEGQNVTLSCEQNLNHDAMYWYRQDPGQGLRLIYYSQIVNDFQKGDIAEGYSVSREKKESFPLTVTSAQKNPTAFYLCASSKDRASYEQYFGPGTRLTVT.

The chain recombines TRBV28 with TRBJ2-7; 13 nucleotides line up with TRBD2. The CDR3 runs to 17 residues. J lost 5 bases, V lost 5 bases, and 12 bases had no gene match. Looked up from germline, CDR1 is MDHEN and CDR2 is SYDVKM. The CDR3 here is CASSLGLAGAFGNEQYF. CDR3 nucleotide sequence: TGTGCCAGCAGTCTAGGACTAGCGGGAGCGTTCGGGAACGAGCAGTACTTC.

The genes are TRBV7-2 and TRBJ2-3, with TRBD2 matching 7 bases. Per the germline V gene, CDR1 is SGHTA and CDR2 is FQGNSA. After removal of 5 bases from V and 2 bases from J, the junction contained 7 bases not matched to a gene. This CDR3 is built from 15 residues. As DNA, the CDR3 is TGTGCCAGCAGCCTCACTAGCGTTAACACAGATACGCAGTATTTT. As protein: CASSLTSVNTDTQYF.

The chain combines TRBV11-3 with TRBJ2-3; D ambiguous. Germline V gene data show CDR1 as SGHNT and CDR2 as YENEEA. This CDR3 has 16 amino acids. V gave up 1 base and J gave up 0 bases, with 11 bases separating them. Here the CDR3 reads CASSLGASPSTDTQYF. In DNA, the CDR3 is TGTGCCAGCAGCTTAGGGGCGTCGCCGAGCACAGATACGCAGTATTTT.

The V and J genes are TRBV6-1 and TRBJ1-2, with 8 bases lining up with TRBD1. The CDR3 covers 14 residues. CDR1 and CDR2 (germline): MNHNS, SASEGT. The J segment lost 8 bases and the V segment lost 6 bases, leaving 11 bases of the junction unmatched. CDR3 DNA: TGTGCCAGCAGAGAAATACAGGGGGTAGGGGGCTACACCTTC. It yields the protein CASREIQGVGGYTF.

The V gene is TRBV19, the J gene TRBJ2-1, with TRBD2 identical over 14 bases. The CDR3 contains 17 residues. The V gene end was trimmed by 4 bases and the J gene end by 9 bases; junction bases not matched to a gene: 11. Germline CDR1 and CDR2: LNHDA and SQIVND (reference sequence). CDR3: CASSTSGLAGGFREQFF. In DNA, the CDR3 is TGTGCCAGTAGTACCTCAGGACTAGCGGGAGGATTTCGTGAGCAGTTCTTC.

The V call is TRBV27, the J call TRBJ2-7; D remains unclear. CDR3 size: 14 residues. Trimming shortened V by 4 bases and J by 2 bases, and 12 bases separated the two germline ends. Germline CDR1 reads MNHEY; CDR2 reads SMNVEV (reference sequence). The CDR3 spells CASSSGRAPYEQYF. CDR3 DNA sequence: TGTGCCAGCAGTTCAGGACGGGCCCCCTACGAGCAGTACTTC.

The CDR3: CASSGGNFDQPQHF. The CDR3 DNA is TGTGCCAGCAGTGGGGGCAATTTTGATCAGCCCCAGCATTTT. The chain links TRBV28 to TRBJ1-5, with D maybe TRBD1 (6 bases). Germline V gene data show CDR1 as MDHEN and CDR2 as SYDVKM. The CDR3 length is 14 residues. The V gene lost 5 bases and the J gene lost 5 bases, with 13 bases spanning the gap.

The chain has TRBV30 and TRBJ1-1; D is possibly TRBD1 (5 bases). V lost 6 bases to trimming and J lost 5 bases, with 19 bases between them. The germline V gene encodes CDR1 GTSNPN and CDR2 SVGIG (reference sequence). The CDR3 runs 14 residues. CDR3 DNA sequence: TGTGCCTGTTGGGACGTGGGGATTCGAACTGAAGCTTTCTTT. Translation: CACWDVGIRTEAFF.

The V gene is TRBV5-1, the J gene TRBJ2-7, with TRBD1 identical over 8 bases. The germline V gene encodes CDR1 SGHRS and CDR2 YFSETQ. The CDR3 is 15 residues long. Trimming took 3 bases from V and 3 from J; bases not matched to a gene: 8. The CDR3 is CASSYGTGSHYEQYF. CDR3 DNA sequence: TGCGCCAGCAGCTATGGGACAGGAAGTCACTACGAGCAGTACTTC.

The rearrangement joins TRBV7-2 to TRBJ2-5, with D perhaps assigned TRBD1 or TRBD2 (5 bases each). The CDR3 totals 13 residues. Trimming took off 6 bases at V and 2 bases at J, with 10 bases between the two ends. Germline-derived CDR1 and CDR2 are SGHTA and FQGNSA. CDR3 bases: TGTGCCAGCAGTAGGGGCGGGCAAGAGACCCAGTACTTC. Translating it yields CASSRGGQETQYF. Based on the CDR3 plus reference TRBV7-2 and TRBJ2-5, the full variable domain is GAGVSQSPSNKVTEKGKDVELRCDPISGHTALYWYRQSLGQGLEFLIYFQGNSAPDKSGLPSDRFSAERTGGSVSTLTIQRTQQEDSAVYLCASSRGGQETQYFGPGTRLLVL.

This chain joins TRBV4-2 and TRBJ2-7; 13 bases fit TRBD2. Unmatched junction bases numbered 6, after V lost 1 base and J lost 3 bases. Germline CDR1 is LGHNA and CDR2 is YNFKEQ. The CDR3 is made up of 17 amino acids. CDR3: CASSQAWTSGGNYEQYF. The CDR3 region has the DNA TGTGCCAGCAGCCAAGCCTGGACTAGCGGGGGCAACTACGAGCAGTACTTC.

The chain is built from TRBV27 and TRBJ2-7, with D possibly matching TRBD1 (6 bases). The CDR3 has 15 amino acids. The ends were cut back, 3 bases at V and 1 base at J, with 13 bases in the middle. Germline-derived CDR1 and CDR2 are MNHEY and SMNVEV (reference sequence). The CDR3 nucleotides are TGTGCCAGCAGTTTGGGCAGGGGAACATCCTACGAGCAGTACTTC. As protein: CASSLGRGTSYEQYF.

The chain is built from TRBV7-6 and TRBJ2-7; TRBD1 is a possible D gene (6 bases). Trimming cost V 5 bases and J 5 bases, with 16 bases left between them. Germline loops: CDR1 SGHVS, CDR2 FNYEAQ. This CDR3 has 14 residues. CDR3 loop: CASSPTGRLNEQYF. The CDR3 DNA reads TGTGCCAGCAGCCCGACAGGTCGTCTGAACGAGCAGTACTTC.

The chain is built from TRBV5-4 and TRBJ2-3; 11 nucleotides line up with TRBD2. The J segment lost 3 bases and the V segment lost 4 bases, leaving 7 bases of the junction unmatched. The CDR3 contains 16 residues. Germline V gives CDR1 SGHNT, CDR2 YYREEE (reference sequence). The CDR3 spells CASSPRLAGLTDTQYF. CDR3 coding DNA: TGTGCCAGCAGCCCCCGACTAGCGGGACTGACAGATACGCAGTATTTT.